This entry lists 29 T cell receptor beta chains sequenced from one sample in a study of beta chain features in type 1 diabetes. Sequencing targeted expressed TCRB transcripts, as all isolated RNA had been reverse transcribed. Only in-frame clones appear in the TCRdb table, and some are missing; sequencing was by immunoSEQ multiplex PCR. Of 310,000 or so clones listed, more than 9.5% are singletons. Sequencing input: naive CD4+ T cells from blood. The receptors derive from a woman in her twenties or thirties in good health.

The V gene is TRBV28, the J gene TRBJ2-7, with 9 bases matching TRBD1. V shed 7 bases, J shed 4 bases, and the junction held 8 bases outside the gene matches. The length of the CDR3 is 14 residues. The germline V gene encodes CDR1 MDHEN and CDR2 SYDVKM. The DNA of the CDR3 is TGTGCCAGCATTACCGGGACAGGGTTATACGAGCAGTACTTC. This sequence encodes CASITGTGLYEQYF.

The chain links TRBV5-4 to TRBJ1-1; D possibly corresponds to TRBD1 (5 bases). Germline loops: CDR1 SGHNT, CDR2 YYREEE (reference sequence). With 4 bases removed from V and 7 bases from J, the gap between germline ends came to 14 bases. CDR3 length: 13 amino acids. The CDR3 DNA is TGTGCCAGCAGCCCGAGAGACAGTAATGAAGCTTTCTTT. Encoded protein: CASSPRDSNEAFF.

The V call is TRBV9, the J call TRBJ2-5; a weak D match, TRBD2 (5 bases). The CDR3 is 16 residues long. Germline values: CDR1 SGDLS, CDR2 YYNGEE. With 1 base removed from V and 1 base from J, the gap between germline ends came to 14 bases. The DNA of the CDR3 is TGTGCCAGCAGCGTACCGGGGATCGCTGCCCAAGAGACCCAGTACTTC. Protein product: CASSVPGIAAQETQYF. Variable domain in full (rest from reference TRBV9 and TRBJ2-5): DSGVTQTPKHLITATGQRVTLRCSPRSGDLSVYWYQQSLDQGLQFLIQYYNGEERAKGNILERFSAQQFPDLHSELNLSSLELGDSALYFCASSVPGIAAQETQYFGPGTRLLVL.

This clone occurred a few times. This chain joins TRBV28 and TRBJ2-5, with 11 bases identical to TRBD2. After removal of 6 bases from V and 7 bases from J, the junction contained 4 bases not matched to a gene. The germline CDR1 and CDR2 sequences are MDHEN and SYDVKM. CDR3 length: 13 amino acids. The CDR3 is CASRPGLAGTQYF. The CDR3 bases are TGTGCCAGCAGACCCGGACTAGCGGGGACCCAGTACTTC.

The chain recombines TRBV7-2 with TRBJ2-7; 8 bases line up with TRBD2. This CDR3 has 16 residues. The germline gives CDR1 SGHTA, CDR2 FQGNSA. The V segment lost 5 bases and the J segment 2 bases; nucleotides outside the gene matches: 11. CDR3 residues: CASSDYPGLVPYEQYF. DNA for the CDR3: TGTGCCAGCAGCGATTATCCGGGACTAGTACCCTACGAGCAGTACTTC. The complete variable domain, with remaining parts taken from reference TRBV7-2 and TRBJ2-7, reads GAGVSQSPSNKVTEKGKDVELRCDPISGHTALYWYRQSLGQGLEFLIYFQGNSAPDKSGLPSDRFSAERTGGSVSTLTIQRTQQEDSAVYLCASSDYPGLVPYEQYFGPGTRLTVT.

The chain is built from TRBV18 and TRBJ2-1; 11 nucleotides agree with TRBD2. The CDR3 has 15 amino acids. Germline V gives CDR1 KGHSH, CDR2 LQKENI. Trimming removed 5 bases from V and 6 bases from J; junction bases left unmatched: 6. As DNA, the CDR3 is TGTGCCAGCTCATCGGGACTAGCGGACGTCAATGAGCAGTTCTTC. It encodes CASSSGLADVNEQFF. The full variable domain, with the rest looked up from reference TRBV18 and TRBJ2-1, is NAGVMQNPRHLVRRRGQEARLRCSPMKGHSHVYWYRQLPEEGLKFMVYLQKENIIDESGMPKERFSAEFPKEGPSILRIQQVVRGDSAAYFCASSSGLADVNEQFFGPGTRLTVL.

This chain uses TRBV5-1 with TRBJ2-1; 8 bases fit TRBD1. The junction had 6 bases not matched to a gene; V was cut back by 0 bases and J by 7 bases. The V gene's germline CDR1 is SGHRS and CDR2 YFSETQ. The CDR3 consists of 15 residues. This CDR3 is CASSLDGRGPNEQFF. CDR3 in DNA: TGCGCCAGCAGCTTGGATGGCAGGGGGCCGAATGAGCAGTTCTTC.

This clone has more than one count but fewer than ten. The V and J genes are TRBV7-9 and TRBJ2-2; maybe TRBD1 (5 bases). The CDR3 runs to 13 residues. V was cut by 5 bases and J by 3 bases, with 7 bases left in between. The germline CDR1 and CDR2 sequences are SEHNR and FQNEAQ (reference sequence). As DNA, the CDR3 is TGTGCCAGCAGCCTCAGGGACACCGGGGAGCTGTTTTTT. It codes for CASSLRDTGELFF. Drawing the rest from reference TRBV7-9 and TRBJ2-2, the complete variable domain is DTGVSQNPRHKITKRGQNVTFRCDPISEHNRLYWYRQTLGQGPEFLTYFQNEAQLEKSRLLSDRFSAERPKGSFSTLEIQRTEQGDSAMYLCASSLRDTGELFFGEGSRLTVL.

The genes are TRBV5-1 and TRBJ2-7, with 12 positions matching TRBD1. This CDR3 region has 14 residues. Germline V gene lookup returns CDR1 SGHRS and CDR2 YFSETQ. Trimming took 4 bases from V and 5 from J; bases not matched to a gene: 4. In nucleotides, the CDR3 is TGCGCCAGCAGCCCCGGGACAGGGGGCAACGAGCAGTACTTC. This encodes CASSPGTGGNEQYF.

This clone was picked up a small number of times. The chain is built from TRBV5-1 and TRBJ2-6; possibly TRBD1 for D (6 bases). V lost 3 bases and J 3 bases, leaving 10 bases between the germline ends. CDR1 is SGHRS, CDR2 YFSETQ, per germline. CDR3 size: 15 residues. In nucleotides, the CDR3 is TGCGCCAGCAGCTACTACAGGGTTGGGGCCAACGTCCTGACTTTC. Protein sequence: CASSYYRVGANVLTF.

This clone was seen repeatedly, ten times or more. This chain links TRBV29-1 with TRBJ2-3; tentative D call: TRBD2 (5 bases). CDR1 is SQVTM, CDR2 ANQGSEA, per germline. V was clipped by 6 bases and J by 4 bases, with 14 bases between them. The CDR3 consists of 13 residues. CDR3 sequence: CSVQGSAADTQYF. CDR3 in DNA: TGCAGCGTCCAAGGGTCAGCGGCAGATACGCAGTATTTT.

The chain combines TRBV5-4 with TRBJ2-7; 11 nucleotides line up with TRBD2. The CDR3 consists of 15 residues. The V gene end was trimmed by 0 bases and the J gene end by 6 bases; junction bases not matched to a gene: 5. Germline CDR1 reads SGHNT; CDR2 reads YYREEE (reference sequence). The CDR3 spells CASSLELAGVREQYF. The CDR3, as DNA: TGTGCCAGCAGCTTGGAACTAGCGGGAGTTCGCGAGCAGTACTTC.

V gene TRBV7-9 combines with J gene TRBJ1-2, with D unresolved. V was trimmed by 5 bases and J by 7 bases, leaving 17 bases between them. CDR1 and CDR2 (germline): SEHNR, FQNEAQ (reference sequence). CDR3 size: 14 residues. The CDR3 reads CASSPHEGSSGYTF. CDR3 coding DNA: TGTGCCAGCAGCCCCCACGAGGGTTCGAGTGGCTACACCTTC.

This clone was detected a few times. V gene TRBV7-9 combines with J gene TRBJ2-2, with 7 bases identical to TRBD1. Germline CDR1 reads SEHNR; CDR2 reads FQNEAQ (reference sequence). The V segment lost 5 bases and the J segment 5 bases; nucleotides outside the gene matches: 5. The CDR3 length is 14 residues. This CDR3 reads CASSLDRATGELFF. In nucleotides, the CDR3 is TGTGCCAGCAGCCTCGACAGGGCTACCGGGGAGCTGTTTTTT.

This chain connects TRBV18 to TRBJ2-7, with 7 bases identical to TRBD1. This CDR3 has 15 residues. CDR1 KGHSH and CDR2 LQKENI come from the germline V gene. The J segment lost 0 bases and the V segment lost 3 bases, leaving 5 bases of the junction unmatched. The CDR3 loop reads CASSPGTVSSYEQYF. The CDR3 coding sequence is TGTGCCAGCTCACCCGGGACAGTCAGCTCCTACGAGCAGTACTTC.

This clone was recorded a few times. This chain joins TRBV27 and TRBJ2-7, with 11 nucleotides matching TRBD1. The V gene end was trimmed by 3 bases and the J gene end by 3 bases; junction bases not matched to a gene: 4. CDR1 is MNHEY and CDR2 is SMNVEV in the germline V gene (reference sequence). The CDR3 consists of 15 residues. The DNA for the CDR3 is TGTGCCAGCAGTTTCCCCGGGACAGGGGGCTACGAGCAGTACTTC. Translated, it gives CASSFPGTGGYEQYF.

This clone was observed a few times. The chain has TRBV25-1 and TRBJ1-1, with D uncertain. Germline assignment: CDR1 MGHDK and CDR2 SYGVNS. Trimming cost V 2 bases and J 4 bases, with 14 bases left between them. The CDR3 loop spans 15 amino acids. The CDR3 region has the DNA TGTGCCAGCAGTGAACCCTTCGAGGGATCCACTGAAGCTTTCTTT. Residues: CASSEPFEGSTEAFF. Using reference TRBV25-1 and TRBJ1-1 for the parts outside the CDR3, the full variable domain is EADIYQTPRYLVIGTGKKITLECSQTMGHDKMYWYQQDPGMELHLIHYSYGVNSTEKGDLSSESTVSRIRTEHFPLTLESARPSHTSQYLCASSEPFEGSTEAFFGQGTRLTVV.

This clone was recorded a few times. This chain uses TRBV5-1 with TRBJ2-1; 7 nucleotides line up with TRBD2. There are 14 residues in the CDR3. The J segment lost 3 bases and the V segment lost 7 bases, leaving 7 bases of the junction unmatched. Germline V gives CDR1 SGHRS, CDR2 YFSETQ. The CDR3: CASSIAGLYNEQFF. The CDR3 coding sequence is TGCGCCAGCTCAATAGCGGGTCTCTACAATGAGCAGTTCTTC. The complete variable domain, with remaining parts taken from reference TRBV5-1 and TRBJ2-1, reads KAGVTQTPRYLIKTRGQQVTLSCSPISGHRSVSWYQQTPGQGLQFLFEYFSETQRNKGNFPGRFSGRQFSNSRSEMNVSTLELGDSALYLCASSIAGLYNEQFFGPGTRLTVL.

There are a few counts of this clone. The chain carries TRBV11-1 and TRBJ2-3; 12 bases line up with TRBD2. The V and J ends lost 1 base and 4 bases, in that order; junction bases with no gene match: 3. This CDR3 region has 16 residues. Germline loops: CDR1 SGHAT, CDR2 FQDESV (reference sequence). The CDR3 DNA is TGTGCCAGCAGCTTAGAGACTAGCGGGAGCTCAGATACGCAGTATTTT. As protein: CASSLETSGSSDTQYF.

A remark on this clone: Its ends do not fully match the called genes, so a read error is possible. The DNA for the CDR3 is TGTGCCGCCGACAGGGGTGGGCAAGAAACCCAGTACTTC. The encoded protein is CAADRGGQETQYF. The V call is TRBV30, the J call TRBJ2-5; TRBD1 agrees at 8 bases. There are 13 residues in the CDR3. Germline lookup yields CDR1 GTSNPN and CDR2 SVGIG (reference sequence).

This clone has a handful of counts. This sequence joins TRBV7-2 and TRBJ2-7, with D uncertain. V lost 1 base and J lost 0, with 7 bases in between. Germline V lookup: CDR1 SGHTA, CDR2 FQGNSA. This CDR3 comprises 14 residues. CDR3 bases: TGTGCCAGCAGCTTAGAACAGAGCTCCTACGAGCAGTACTTC. Translation gives CASSLEQSSYEQYF. Full variable domain (remainder filled in from reference TRBV7-2 and TRBJ2-7): GAGVSQSPSNKVTEKGKDVELRCDPISGHTALYWYRQSLGQGLEFLIYFQGNSAPDKSGLPSDRFSAERTGGSVSTLTIQRTQQEDSAVYLCASSLEQSSYEQYFGPGTRLTVT.

Only a few counts were recorded for this clone. The chain couples TRBV28 to TRBJ2-7, with 10 positions matching TRBD2. Losses at the gene ends were 4 bases for V and 8 bases for J; bases not matched to a gene: 14. CDR1 is MDHEN, CDR2 SYDVKM, per germline. CDR3 size: 16 residues. In nucleotides, the CDR3 is TGTGCCAGCAGTTCAACTGGGAAGACTAGCGGGTACAAGCAGTACTTC. Protein product: CASSSTGKTSGYKQYF.

The chain links TRBV6-5 to TRBJ2-5, with D tentatively TRBD1 (6 bases). Per germline, CDR1 MNHEY and CDR2 SVGAGI. The CDR3 spans 14 residues. V was shortened by 0 bases and J by 11 bases, with 16 bases between the two germline ends. CDR3 nucleotide sequence: TGTGCCAGCAGTTACTCGAGACAGGCGGGTGAGCAGTACTTC. It yields the protein CASSYSRQAGEQYF.

This clone came up a few times. The rearrangement links TRBV2 to TRBJ2-1; 13 nucleotides line up with TRBD2. The J segment lost 6 bases and the V segment lost 7 bases, leaving 6 bases of the junction unmatched. Germline V CDR1 and CDR2: SNHLY, FYNNEI. The CDR3 loop spans 15 amino acids. The CDR3 DNA follows: TGTGCCAGCAACCCGGGACTAGCGGGAACCAATGAGCAGTTCTTC. Amino acid sequence: CASNPGLAGTNEQFF.

In this sample, this clone turned up a few times. The chain employs TRBV25-1 and TRBJ1-1, with TRBD1 matching over 7 bases. V dropped 6 bases and J dropped 0; count of bases not matched to a gene: 7. The germline V gene encodes CDR1 MGHDK and CDR2 SYGVNS. This CDR3 is built from 15 residues. The CDR3 coding sequence is TGTGCCAGCAGCGATCCGGGACAGCTGAACACTGAAGCTTTCTTT. Translating it yields CASSDPGQLNTEAFF.

The chain employs TRBV4-2 and TRBJ2-2; 13 bases agree with TRBD2. The length of the CDR3 is 16 residues. V trimming: 0 bases; J trimming: 5 bases; junction bases outside the gene matches: 0. Germline loops: CDR1 LGHNA, CDR2 YNFKEQ. In DNA form, the CDR3 reads TGTGCCAGCAGCCAAGAGGGACTAGCGGGAACCGGGGAGCTGTTTTTT. Translation gives CASSQEGLAGTGELFF.

There are a few counts of this clone. The chain uses TRBV19 and TRBJ2-6; TRBD1 matches at 8 bases. CDR3 length equals 16 residues. V trimming: 6 bases; J trimming: 0 bases; junction bases outside the gene matches: 4. CDR1 is LNHDA, CDR2 SQIVND, per germline (reference sequence). The CDR3: CASSRTGSSGANVLTF. The CDR3 coding sequence is TGTGCCAGTAGCCGGACAGGGAGCTCTGGGGCCAACGTCCTGACTTTC.

Remarks on this clone: Relative to the germline gene, one junction end is altered; a read error may explain this. The chain couples TRBV30 to TRBJ2-7; D is tentatively TRBD1 or TRBD2 (6 bases each). CDR1 is GTSNPN and CDR2 is SVGIG in the germline V gene (reference sequence). The CDR3 covers 14 residues. CDR3 nucleotides: TGTACCTGGAGGGGGGCAGCCGTTTTTGGCGAGCAGTACTTC. This translates into CTWRGAAVFGEQYF.

This clone turned up a few times. The chain couples TRBV27 to TRBJ1-2, with TRBD1 identical over 7 bases. The junction had 12 bases not matched to a gene; V was cut back by 4 bases and J by 4 bases. The germline CDR1 and CDR2 sequences are MNHEY and SMNVEV (reference sequence). The CDR3 is made up of 16 amino acids. The CDR3 region has the DNA TGTGCCAGCAGTTCCAGCCGGACAGGTGGAATCTATGGCTACACCTTC. It specifies CASSSSRTGGIYGYTF.